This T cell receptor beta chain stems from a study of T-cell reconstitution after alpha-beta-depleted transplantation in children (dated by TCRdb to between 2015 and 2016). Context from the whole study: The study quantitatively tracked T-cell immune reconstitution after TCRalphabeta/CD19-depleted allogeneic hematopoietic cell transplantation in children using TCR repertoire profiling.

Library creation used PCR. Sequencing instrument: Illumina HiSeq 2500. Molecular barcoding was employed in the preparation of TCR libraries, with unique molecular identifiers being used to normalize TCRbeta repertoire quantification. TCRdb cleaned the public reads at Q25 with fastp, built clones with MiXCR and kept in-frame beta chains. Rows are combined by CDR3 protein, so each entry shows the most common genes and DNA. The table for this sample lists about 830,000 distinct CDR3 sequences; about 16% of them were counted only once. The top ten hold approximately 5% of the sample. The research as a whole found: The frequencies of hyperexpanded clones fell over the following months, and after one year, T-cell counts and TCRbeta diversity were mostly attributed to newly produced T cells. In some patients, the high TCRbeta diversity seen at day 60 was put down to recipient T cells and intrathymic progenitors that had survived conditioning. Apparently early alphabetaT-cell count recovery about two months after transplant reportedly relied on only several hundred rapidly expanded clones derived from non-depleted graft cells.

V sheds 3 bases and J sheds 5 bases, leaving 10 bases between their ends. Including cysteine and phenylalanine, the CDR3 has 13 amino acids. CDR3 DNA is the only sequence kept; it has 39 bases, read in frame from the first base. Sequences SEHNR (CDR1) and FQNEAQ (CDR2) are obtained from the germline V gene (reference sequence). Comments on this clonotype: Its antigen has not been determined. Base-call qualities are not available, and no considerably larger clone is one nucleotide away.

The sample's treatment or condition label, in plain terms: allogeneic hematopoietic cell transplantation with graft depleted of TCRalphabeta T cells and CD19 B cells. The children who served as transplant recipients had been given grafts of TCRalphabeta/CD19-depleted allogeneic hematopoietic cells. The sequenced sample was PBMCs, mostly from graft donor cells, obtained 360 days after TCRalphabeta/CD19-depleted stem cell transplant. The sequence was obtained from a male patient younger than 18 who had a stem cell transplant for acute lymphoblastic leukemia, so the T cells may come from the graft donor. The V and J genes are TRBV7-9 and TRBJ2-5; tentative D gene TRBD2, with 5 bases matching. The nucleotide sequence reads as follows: TGTGCCAGCAGCTTTACTAGGGCGGAGACCCAGTACTTC. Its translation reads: CASSFTRAETQYF.